This T cell receptor (beta chain) was identified during a study of blood T cell repertoires in COVID-19. Germline values: CDR1 GTSNPN, CDR2 SVGIG (reference sequence). V lost 2 bases, J lost 1 base, and 6 bases lay in between. This CDR3 comprises 12 residues. Followed over time, Seattle patients had been enrolled while infection was active. Sequenced by immunoSEQ multiplex PCR; TCRdb stores in-frame clones only, minus some. The sample records 220,000 or so clones, roughly four fifths being singletons. This clone rates as medium-sized. The chain couples TRBV30 to TRBJ2-7; D is unresolved. The material sequenced was peripheral blood. The sequence came from a woman older than 75 with COVID-19, enrolled during active disease. This CDR3 reads CAWSRRSYEQYF. The CDR3 bases are TGTGCCTGGAGTCGTCGGTCCTACGAGCAGTACTTC. The full variable domain, with the rest looked up from reference TRBV30 and TRBJ2-7, is SQTIHQWPATLVQPVGSPLSLECTVEGTSNPNLYWYRQAAGRGLQLLFYSVGIGQISSEVPQNLSASRPQDRQFILSSKKLLLSDSGFYLCAWSRRSYEQYFGPGTRLTVT.